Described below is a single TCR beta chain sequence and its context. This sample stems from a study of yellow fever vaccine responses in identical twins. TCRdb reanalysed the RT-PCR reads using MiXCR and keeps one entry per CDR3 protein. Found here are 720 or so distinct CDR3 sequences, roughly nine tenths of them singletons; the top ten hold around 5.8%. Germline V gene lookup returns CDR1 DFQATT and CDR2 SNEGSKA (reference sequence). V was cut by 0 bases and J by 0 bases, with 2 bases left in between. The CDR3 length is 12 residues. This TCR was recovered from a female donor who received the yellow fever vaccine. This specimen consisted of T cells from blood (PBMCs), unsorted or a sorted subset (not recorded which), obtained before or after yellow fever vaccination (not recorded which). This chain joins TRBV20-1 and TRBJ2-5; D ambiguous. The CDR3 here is CSAREYQETQYF. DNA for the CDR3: TGCAGTGCTAGAGAATACCAAGAGACCCAGTACTTC.